The 21 T cell receptor beta chains reported below all come from one sample, sequenced in a study of vaccination and CD4 T cells after COVID-19. Sequencing of cultured CD4+ T cell DNA used the Oncomine TCR Beta short-read assay. A single record per CDR3 protein comes from TCRdb applying MiXCR to the PCR reads. Of 15,000 or so distinct CDR3 sequences listed, roughly 41% were seen once; the top ten hold roughly 20%. For these TCRs, the target antigens are not known. The treatment is: roughly nine-day PBMC culture with coronavirus spike peptide pools or control peptides (ViraFEST assay). This sample comprised CD4+ T cells from blood, cultured in vitro, obtained before SARS-CoV-2 vaccination. The receptors stem from a human donor who received a COVID-19 vaccine.

The chain is built from TRBV12-3 or TRBV12-4 and TRBJ2-5; D may be TRBD1 (7 bases). V lost 5 bases to trimming and J lost 5 bases, with 21 bases between them. This CDR3 comprises 16 residues. CDR3 region: CASSPTLGGGRETQYF. As DNA, the CDR3 is TGTGCCAGCAGTCCCACCCTAGGAGGGGGCAGGGAGACCCAGTACTTC.

This chain joins TRBV6-1 and TRBJ1-1; TRBD1 matches at 12 bases. The length of the CDR3 is 14 residues. V was pared by 8 bases and J by 5 bases, with 6 bases of the junction left unmatched. The germline V gene has CDR1 MNHNS and CDR2 SASEGT. As DNA, the CDR3 is TGTGCCAGCGGGGACAGGGGGCGCGGTACTGAAGCTTTCTTT. Translation: CASGDRGRGTEAFF.

V and J are TRBV30 and TRBJ2-3; 7 bases line up with TRBD2. The J segment lost 2 bases and the V segment lost 3 bases, leaving 8 bases of the junction unmatched. Germline V gene data show CDR1 as GTSNPN and CDR2 as SVGIG (reference sequence). The CDR3 contains 15 residues. Here the CDR3 reads CAWSPAGRLTDTQYF. The CDR3 bases are TGTGCCTGGAGCCCAGCGGGGAGACTCACAGATACGCAGTATTTT.

This clonotype has a handful of counts. The chain recombines TRBV5-4 with TRBJ1-3; no firm D call. There are 15 residues in the CDR3. Germline values: CDR1 SGHNT, CDR2 YYREEE (reference sequence). Trimming stripped 4 bases from V and 8 bases from J, with 19 bases between. This CDR3 reads CASSDLRRDQDTIYF. In DNA form, the CDR3 reads TGTGCCAGCAGCGATCTGAGGAGGGATCAAGACACCATATATTTT.

The rearrangement joins TRBV2 to TRBJ2-6; possibly TRBD1 for D (5 bases). Germline lookup yields CDR1 SNHLY and CDR2 FYNNEI. Trimming pared 3 bases from V and 0 bases from J, leaving 12 bases between. The CDR3 runs to 17 residues. The CDR3 loop reads CASSDDRLTSGANVLTF. CDR3 DNA sequence: TGTGCCAGCAGTGACGACAGATTAACCTCTGGGGCCAACGTCCTGACTTTC.

This chain joins TRBV7-2 and TRBJ1-1; D gene uncertain. Germline CDR1 is SGHTA and CDR2 is FQGNSA. Between the trimmed V and J ends, which lost 2 bases and 6 bases, there was a span of 10 bases. This CDR3 has 13 amino acids. For the CDR3, the DNA is TGTGCCAGCAGCTTACTGCGCAGCCCTGAAGCTTTCTTT. Amino acid sequence: CASSLLRSPEAFF.

This clonotype rates as hyperexpanded. V gene TRBV6-1 combines with J gene TRBJ1-3, with D hard to call. V shed 5 bases and J shed 2 bases, with 13 bases lying between them. The CDR3 sequence is 15 residues long. The V gene's germline CDR1 is MNHNS and CDR2 SASEGT. The CDR3 loop reads CASSPWTNPGNTIYF. The DNA of the CDR3 is TGTGCCAGCAGTCCTTGGACCAACCCTGGAAACACCATATATTTT.

This clonotype was counted only a few times. This sequence joins TRBV30 and TRBJ2-5; no firm D call. The CDR3 covers 11 residues. Per germline, CDR1 GTSNPN and CDR2 SVGIG (reference sequence). The V end lost 3 bases, the J end lost 2 bases, and 4 bases lay between the germline ends. For the CDR3, the DNA is TGTGCCTGGAGGGCGCAAGAGACCCAGTACTTC. This translates into CAWRAQETQYF.

V gene TRBV24-1 combines with J gene TRBJ1-2; possibly TRBD1 for D (5 bases). Germline loops: CDR1 KGHDR, CDR2 SFDVKD. Trimming pared 3 bases from V and 7 bases from J, leaving 14 bases between. CDR3 size: 14 residues. CDR3 nucleotide sequence: TGTGCCACCAGTGATCCCGGGAGAAGGGGTGGCTACACCTTC. The encoded protein is CATSDPGRRGGYTF.

This sequence joins TRBV2 and TRBJ1-5; the D gene is possibly TRBD1 (5 bases). The CDR3 runs 14 residues. Per the germline V gene, CDR1 is SNHLY and CDR2 is FYNNEI. V was pared by 4 bases and J by 5 bases, with 12 bases between. The CDR3 loop reads CASSVGQGHQPQHF. The CDR3 coding sequence is TGTGCCAGCAGTGTAGGGCAGGGCCATCAGCCCCAGCATTTT.

The rearrangement uses TRBV6-1 and TRBJ2-2, with D possibly being TRBD1 (5 bases). The CDR3 covers 15 residues. Deletions cut 3 bases from V and 5 bases from J, with 13 bases between. Germline CDR1 is MNHNS and CDR2 is SASEGT. CDR3 residues: CASSEGPLGTGELFF. In nucleotides, the CDR3 is TGTGCCAGCAGTGAGGGGCCCCTCGGAACCGGGGAGCTGTTTTTT.

The chain has TRBV21-1 and TRBJ2-3. TRBV21-1 is described as a pseudogene. CDR3 length equals 19 residues. The CDR3 bases are TGTGCCAGCAGCAAATCAGAACCAGTTCGACGGGTTAGCACAGATACGCAGTATTTT. Translated: CASSKSEPVRRVSTDTQYF.

V gene TRBV4-2 combines with J gene TRBJ2-3; 10 bases agree with TRBD1. V lost 0 bases, J lost 4 bases, and 7 bases stayed unmatched. Germline V gene sequence: CDR1 LGHNA, CDR2 YNFKEQ. There are 17 residues in the CDR3. CDR3 residues: CASSQERFDRGPDTQYF. The DNA of the CDR3 is TGTGCCAGCAGCCAAGAAAGGTTCGACAGGGGGCCAGATACGCAGTATTTT.

This chain joins TRBV6-5 and TRBJ2-1; 8 nucleotides agree with TRBD1. CDR3 length equals 15 residues. J lost 4 bases, V lost 4 bases, and 6 bases had no gene match. Per the germline V gene, CDR1 is MNHEY and CDR2 is SVGAGI. The CDR3: CASSSDRATYNEQFF. The DNA of the CDR3 is TGTGCCAGCAGTTCGGACAGGGCGACATACAATGAGCAGTTCTTC.

This chain joins TRBV6-2 or TRBV6-3 and TRBJ1-3; unclear D gene. With 2 bases removed from V and 3 bases from J, the gap between germline ends came to 11 bases. Germline V gives CDR1 MNHEY, CDR2 SVGEGT. The CDR3 consists of 15 residues. This CDR3 reads CASSYIPTVGNTIYF. CDR3 nucleotides: TGTGCCAGCAGTTACATCCCCACAGTTGGAAACACCATATATTTT.

The rearrangement joins TRBV5-6 to TRBJ2-5; D gene unclear. The CDR3 runs 11 residues. Trimming took off 4 bases at V and 5 bases at J, with 6 bases between the two ends. Germline loops: CDR1 SGHDT, CDR2 YYEEEE. The CDR3 here is CASSVRETQYF. CDR3 bases: TGTGCCAGCAGCGTGCGGGAGACCCAGTACTTC.

Remarks on this clonotype: Mismatch with germline at one junction end may stem from a read error. The chain has TRBV6-1 and TRBJ1-4; TRBD1 agrees at 7 bases. The CDR3 totals 16 residues. The germline V gene has CDR1 MNHNS and CDR2 SASEGT. CDR3 nucleotide sequence: TGTGCCAGCAGGGAAGACAGGGTTGCAACTAATGAAAAACTGTTTTTT. Its translation is CASREDRVATNEKLFF.

This clonotype was detected a few times. The V call is TRBV24-1, the J call TRBJ2-2; a possible D gene is TRBD1 (6 bases). The germline CDR1 and CDR2 sequences are KGHDR and SFDVKD. This CDR3 spans 15 amino acids. Trimming took 6 bases from V and 0 from J, leaving 10 bases between them. The CDR3 sequence is CATSSTGTNTGELFF. CDR3 sequence (DNA): TGTGCCACCAGTTCAACAGGGACGAACACCGGGGAGCTGTTTTTT.

The genes are TRBV6-5 and TRBJ2-2; perhaps TRBD2 as D (7 bases). The CDR3 covers 16 residues. Trimming left V 0 bases short and J 7 bases short, with 15 bases between. In germline, CDR1 is MNHEY, CDR2 SVGAGI. In nucleotides, the CDR3 is TGTGCCAGCAGTTACTCGAGGGGGGGCGAAAGCGGGGAGCTGTTTTTT. It codes for CASSYSRGGESGELFF.

The chain combines TRBV20-1 with TRBJ2-1; 8 nucleotides align to TRBD1. The V and J ends lost 1 base and 7 bases, in that order; junction bases with no gene match: 6. This CDR3 has 14 residues. The germline CDR1 and CDR2 sequences are DFQATT and SNEGSKA (reference sequence). CDR3 sequence (DNA): TGCAGTGCTAGAGCCCTGGACAGGGTTAATGAGCAGTTCTTC. This translates into CSARALDRVNEQFF.

The rearrangement uses TRBV19 and TRBJ2-1; TRBD2 matches at 10 bases. The DNA matches TRBJ2-7 better at its end, which makes the J call doubtful. CDR3 length: 14 amino acids. In germline, CDR1 is LNHDA, CDR2 SQIVND (reference sequence). CDR3 in DNA: TGTGCCAGTAGAGCGGGGGGGCGGCGTGACGAGCAGTACTTC. Translation gives CASRAGGRRDEQYF.